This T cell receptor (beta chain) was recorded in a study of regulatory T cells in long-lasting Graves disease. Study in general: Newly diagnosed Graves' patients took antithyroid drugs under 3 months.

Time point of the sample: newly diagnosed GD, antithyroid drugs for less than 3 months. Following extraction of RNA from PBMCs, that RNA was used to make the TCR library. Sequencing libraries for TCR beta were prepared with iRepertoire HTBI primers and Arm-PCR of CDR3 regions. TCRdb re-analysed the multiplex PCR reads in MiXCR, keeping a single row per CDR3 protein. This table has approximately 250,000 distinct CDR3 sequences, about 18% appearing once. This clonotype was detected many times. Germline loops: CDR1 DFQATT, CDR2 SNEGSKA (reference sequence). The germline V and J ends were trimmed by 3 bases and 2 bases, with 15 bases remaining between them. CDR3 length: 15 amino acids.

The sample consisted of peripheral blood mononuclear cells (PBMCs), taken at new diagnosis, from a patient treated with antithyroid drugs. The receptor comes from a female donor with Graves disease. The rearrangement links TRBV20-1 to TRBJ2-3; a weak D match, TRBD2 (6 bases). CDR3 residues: CSASGTLVFTDTQYF. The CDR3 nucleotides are TGCAGTGCTAGCGGGACTCTCGTATTCACAGATACGCAGTATTTT.